This TCR beta chain derives from a study of identifying expanded T cells in peripheral blood. V was shortened by 5 bases and J by 1 base, with 8 bases between the two germline ends. This CDR3 is 13 amino acids long. Looked up from germline, CDR1 is SNHLY and CDR2 is FYNNEI. The data were produced by immunoSEQ multiplex PCR, yet TCRdb's version contains in-frame clones alone and is incomplete. This sample has around 100,000 clones, with around 88% found just once. This clone has just a few counts. The material sequenced was blood. This receptor was obtained from a person aged 18-70 years in good health. J is TRBJ1-1 and V is TRBV2; tentative D call: TRBD1 (6 bases). Here the CDR3 DNA reads TGTGCCAGCAGTAGGGACACGAACACTGAAGCTTTCTTT. Amino acid sequence: CASSRDTNTEAFF. The whole variable domain, filled in from reference TRBV2 and TRBJ1-1, reads EPEVTQTPSHQVTQMGQEVILRCVPISNHLYFYWYRQILGQKVEFLVSFYNNEISEKSEIFDDQFSVERPDGSNFTLKIRSTKLEDSAMYFCASSRDTNTEAFFGQGTRLTVV.